Shown below are 24 T cell receptor beta chains from a single sample sequenced in a study of control samples from healthy donors and cancer patients. Assay used: immunoSEQ multiplex PCR; TCRdb lists only in-frame clones, some missing. This sample has some 77,000 clones, with less than 90% found just once. The sample consisted of blood. The receptors were gathered from a woman aged 60-75 years in good health.

The V call is TRBV2, the J call TRBJ1-2, with D possibly being TRBD1 (5 bases). V was cut by 5 bases and J by 2 bases, with 6 bases left in between. The germline CDR1 and CDR2 sequences are SNHLY and FYNNEI. This CDR3 contains 12 residues. For the CDR3, the DNA is TGTGCCAGCAGTAGACAGAACTATGGCTACACCTTC. It codes for CASSRQNYGYTF.

The CDR3, as DNA: TGTGCCAGCAGTTCGACAGGACGGGGGGATCAGCCCCAGCATTTT. Its protein product is CASSSTGRGDQPQHF. The V call is TRBV28, the J call TRBJ1-5, with D possibly being TRBD1 (6 bases). This CDR3 comprises 15 residues. V lost 4 bases and J lost 5, with 15 bases in between. Germline V CDR1 and CDR2: MDHEN, SYDVKM.

This clone was detected once. The chain carries TRBV7-2 and TRBJ1-5; no firm D call. Trimming removed 3 bases from V and 7 bases from J, with 13 bases in between. The CDR3 loop spans 14 amino acids. Looked up from germline, CDR1 is SGHTA and CDR2 is FQGNSA. The CDR3 loop reads CASSFTRVWQPQHF. The CDR3 DNA follows: TGTGCCAGCAGCTTTACAAGGGTCTGGCAGCCCCAGCATTTT.

The chain is built from TRBV5-1 and TRBJ1-3; possible D gene TRBD1, 6 bases. CDR1 is SGHRS and CDR2 is YFSETQ in the germline V gene. The CDR3 loop spans 16 amino acids. V gave up 0 bases and J gave up 3 bases, with 13 bases separating them. CDR3 in amino acids: CASSLEAGVLGNTIYF. CDR3 nucleotides: TGCGCCAGCAGCTTGGAGGCAGGGGTCCTTGGAAACACCATATATTTT.

The CDR3: CASSRGLAGNNEQFF. CDR3 bases: TGTGCCAGCAGCAGAGGACTAGCGGGAAACAATGAGCAGTTCTTC. The chain combines TRBV14 with TRBJ2-1, with 12 bases lining up with TRBD2. The CDR3 runs to 15 residues. V lost 5 bases to trimming and J lost 5 bases; unmatched junction nucleotides: 4. The germline V gene has CDR1 SGHDN and CDR2 FVKESK.

This sequence joins TRBV5-1 and TRBJ1-1; no clear D. There are 15 residues in the CDR3. The V end lost 4 bases, the J end lost 4 bases, and 17 bases lay between the germline ends. Germline CDR1 reads SGHRS; CDR2 reads YFSETQ. The DNA for the CDR3 is TGCGCCAGCAGCCCTTCAGTGTCGCGGAGCACTGAAGCTTTCTTT. Amino acids: CASSPSVSRSTEAFF.

This clone showed up just a few times. The rearrangement uses TRBV14 and TRBJ2-7; no clear D. Trimming removed 0 bases from V and 2 bases from J, with 8 bases in between. CDR1 and CDR2 (germline): SGHDN, FVKESK. The CDR3 covers 14 residues. The CDR3 sequence is CASSQDGPTYEQYF. In nucleotides, the CDR3 is TGTGCCAGCAGCCAAGATGGCCCTACCTACGAGCAGTACTTC.

This chain links TRBV3-1 (or the pseudogene TRBV3-2) with TRBJ1-2; D may be TRBD1 (5 bases). Trimming took off 1 base at V and 2 bases at J, with 11 bases between the two ends. CDR1 is LGHDT, CDR2 YNNKEL, per germline (reference sequence). The length of the CDR3 is 15 residues. The DNA for the CDR3 is TGTGCCAGCAGCCAAGGGGGGTGGACAAACTATGGCTACACCTTC. Its protein product is CASSQGGWTNYGYTF.

The rearrangement uses TRBV5-6 and TRBJ2-3, with D possibly being TRBD2 (7 bases). The CDR3 is 15 residues long. The germline CDR1 and CDR2 sequences are SGHDT and YYEEEE. Trimming took off 0 bases at V and 6 bases at J, with 14 bases between the two ends. The CDR3 DNA is TGTGCCAGCAGCTTGGGAGGGGGGGTCACGGATACGCAGTATTTT. It translates to CASSLGGGVTDTQYF. The full variable domain, its missing parts supplied by reference TRBV5-6 and TRBJ2-3, is DAGVTQSPTHLIKTRGQQVTLRCSPKSGHDTVSWYQQALGQGPQFIFQYYEEEERQRGNFPDRFSGHQFPNYSSELNVNALLLGDSALYLCASSLGGGVTDTQYFGPGTRLTVL.

The chain combines TRBV14 with TRBJ2-7; D possibly corresponds to TRBD1 (7 bases). V lost 3 bases, J lost 2 bases, and 14 bases lay in between. Germline CDR1 SGHDN, CDR2 FVKESK. CDR3 length: 15 residues. In DNA form, the CDR3 reads TGTGCCAGCAGCCACTCGTCAGGGGGGACCTACGAGCAGTACTTC. Translating gives CASSHSSGGTYEQYF.

The chain has TRBV24-1 and TRBJ2-1; D gene unclear. The CDR3 is 14 amino acids. V was cut by 2 bases and J by 7 bases, with 11 bases left in between. Germline V lookup: CDR1 KGHDR, CDR2 SFDVKD. The CDR3 coding sequence is TGTGCCACCAGTGATTCCGGGTCCGGTAATGAGCAGTTCTTC. It codes for CATSDSGSGNEQFF.

The V gene is TRBV5-4, the J gene TRBJ2-5; 11 bases fit TRBD2. The CDR3 runs to 16 residues. The germline V gene has CDR1 SGHNT and CDR2 YYREEE (reference sequence). V was pared by 4 bases and J by 2 bases, with 7 bases of the junction left unmatched. The DNA for the CDR3 is TGTGCCAGCAGCCCTACCCTAGCGGGAGGACAAGAGACCCAGTACTTC. Encoded protein: CASSPTLAGGQETQYF.

The chain couples TRBV14 to TRBJ2-1; 9 nucleotides match TRBD1. The CDR3 has 15 amino acids. The germline gives CDR1 SGHDN, CDR2 FVKESK. Trimming removed 4 bases from V and 6 bases from J; junction bases left unmatched: 7. DNA of the CDR3: TGTGCCAGCAGCCGACTCCGGGACAGGGCCAATGAGCAGTTCTTC. Translating gives CASSRLRDRANEQFF.

The count of this clone is one. The V call is TRBV2, the J call TRBJ2-4; D is possibly TRBD2 (5 bases). The CDR3 has 13 amino acids. V lost 8 bases and J 0 bases, leaving 8 bases between the germline ends. Per the germline V gene, CDR1 is SNHLY and CDR2 is FYNNEI. The CDR3 DNA follows: TGTGCCAGCCTGGGAGTAGCCAAAAACATTCAGTACTTC. It translates to CASLGVAKNIQYF.

This clone was observed a few times. The rearrangement joins TRBV28 to TRBJ1-4; 8 bases line up with TRBD1. The CDR3 spans 15 residues. The trim removed 1 base at V and 5 bases at J, leaving 3 bases unmatched. The germline V gene has CDR1 MDHEN and CDR2 SYDVKM. The CDR3 spells CASSLLGQANEKLFF. The CDR3 bases are TGTGCCAGCAGTTTATTGGGACAGGCAAATGAAAAACTGTTTTTT.

The chain carries TRBV5-6 and TRBJ1-2; D might be TRBD1 (5 bases). Trimming took off 0 bases at V and 7 bases at J, with 10 bases between the two ends. Germline V gene data show CDR1 as SGHDT and CDR2 as YYEEEE. This CDR3 comprises 13 residues. The CDR3 protein is CASSLEGRGGYTF. The CDR3 DNA reads TGTGCCAGCAGCTTGGAGGGGAGAGGTGGCTACACCTTC.

This clone occurred once. This chain uses TRBV15 with TRBJ1-2; TRBD1 matches at 7 bases. The junction had 11 bases not matched to a gene; V was cut back by 5 bases and J by 8 bases. The CDR3 runs 14 residues. The germline CDR1 and CDR2 sequences are LNHNV and YYDKDF (reference sequence). CDR3 sequence: CATSGTGAWRGYTF. For the CDR3, the DNA is TGTGCCACCAGCGGCACAGGGGCTTGGCGAGGCTACACCTTC.

The chain employs TRBV29-1 and TRBJ1-6, with D possibly TRBD1 on 5 matching bases. Per germline, CDR1 SQVTM and CDR2 ANQGSEA. The CDR3 extends over 13 amino acids. V was pared by 4 bases and J by 10 bases, with 14 bases between. The CDR3 protein is CSVGGGRGSPLHF. As DNA, the CDR3 is TGCAGCGTTGGCGGCGGAAGGGGATCACCCCTCCACTTT.

The rearrangement links TRBV3-1 (or the pseudogene TRBV3-2) to TRBJ1-1, with D possibly being TRBD1 (5 bases). V lost 1 base and J 10 bases, leaving 10 bases between the germline ends. The germline V gene has CDR1 LGHDT and CDR2 YNNKEL (reference sequence). The CDR3 has 12 residues. The CDR3 here is CASSQGVQAAFF. CDR3 in DNA: TGTGCCAGCAGCCAAGGTGTACAGGCAGCTTTCTTT.

Details on this clone: Other DNA sequences from this sample encode an identical CDR3 as well. This chain links TRBV9 with TRBJ1-2; D gene ambiguous. The CDR3 length is 13 residues. V dropped 0 bases and J dropped 2 bases, with 5 bases sitting between them. Germline V gene lookup returns CDR1 SGDLS and CDR2 YYNGEE. CDR3 in DNA: TGTGCCAGCAGCGTAGACGCAAACTATGGCTACACCTTC. It specifies CASSVDANYGYTF.

V usage is TRBV15 and J usage is TRBJ2-7; 8 nucleotides align to TRBD1. The V segment lost 5 bases and the J segment 2 bases; nucleotides outside the gene matches: 5. This CDR3 spans 14 amino acids. Germline assignment: CDR1 LNHNV and CDR2 YYDKDF (reference sequence). The CDR3 loop is CATSVRQGPYEQYF. CDR3 DNA sequence: TGTGCCACCAGCGTCCGACAGGGGCCCTACGAGCAGTACTTC.

The V and J genes are TRBV2 and TRBJ2-3; 13 bases match TRBD2. Trimming removed 4 bases from V and 0 bases from J; junction bases left unmatched: 10. This CDR3 contains 19 residues. The germline gives CDR1 SNHLY, CDR2 FYNNEI. CDR3 amino acids: CASSGGLAGDRTSTDTQYF. CDR3 nucleotides: TGTGCCAGCAGTGGTGGACTAGCGGGGGACCGGACTAGCACAGATACGCAGTATTTT.

This chain connects TRBV7-9 to TRBJ1-2; 12 bases line up with TRBD1. Per the germline V gene, CDR1 is SEHNR and CDR2 is FQNEAQ (reference sequence). The CDR3 runs to 17 residues. With V trimmed by 2 bases and J by 8 bases, 12 bases remained unmatched. The CDR3 bases are TGTGCCAGCAGCTTAAGTGGGACAGGGGGCATTATTTCGGGCTACACCTTC. Translation: CASSLSGTGGIISGYTF.

The J gene is TRBJ2-7, the V gene TRBV23-1; the D gene is possibly TRBD1 (6 bases). TRBV23-1 carries the ORF label, with uncertain function. V lost 4 bases and J lost 0, with 10 bases in between. The CDR3 sequence is 14 residues long. The CDR3 DNA reads TGCGCCAGCAGTCCCCGGGACAACTCCTACGAGCAGTACTTC. Translated: CASSPRDNSYEQYF.